Each of the 28 T cell receptor beta chains below was sequenced from the same sample in a study of regulatory T cells in long-lasting Graves disease. Construction of the TCR beta libraries employed iRepertoire HTBI primers in conjunction with Arm-PCR of CDR3 regions. A single record per CDR3 protein comes from TCRdb applying MiXCR to the multiplex PCR reads. Among more than 300,000 distinct CDR3 sequences, about 11% were seen once, and the ten largest hold 18%. This sample's time point: newly diagnosed GD, antithyroid drugs for less than 3 months. PBMCs provided the RNA from which the TCR library was made. The same sample was also used in a study of T cells in Graves' hyperthyroidism and ophthalmopathy.

Here the sequenced sample was peripheral blood mononuclear cells (PBMCs), taken at new diagnosis, from a patient treated with antithyroid drugs. These receptors all stem from a woman under 30 with Graves disease.

This chain links TRBV4-2 with TRBJ1-1; no reliable D call. V lost 0 bases to trimming and J lost 0 bases, with 20 bases between them. The CDR3 runs 19 residues. CDR1 and CDR2 from the germline V gene are LGHNA and YNFKEQ. CDR3 DNA: TGTGCCAGCAGCCAAGACCCATCTTACCTTAGACGACTGAACACTGAAGCTTTCTTT. It yields the protein CASSQDPSYLRRLNTEAFF.

This chain links TRBV9 with TRBJ2-5; 13 bases agree with TRBD2. This CDR3 is built from 14 residues. Germline CDR1 and CDR2: SGDLS and YYNGEE. The V segment lost 3 bases and the J segment 7 bases; nucleotides outside the gene matches: 3. The CDR3 DNA reads as TGTGCCAGCAGCGGACGACTAGCGGGGGGGACCCAGTACTTC. Encoded protein: CASSGRLAGGTQYF.

This clonotype came up many times. This sequence joins TRBV7-8 and TRBJ2-7, with 7 bases matching TRBD1. The CDR3 covers 15 residues. The germline CDR1 and CDR2 sequences are SGHVS and FQNEAQ. Germline trimming cut 7 bases from V and 1 base from J; bases unmatched to any gene: 10. For the CDR3, the DNA is TGTGCCAGCACCCCTGGCCAGGGGGTTTCCTACGAGCAGTACGTC. Translating gives CASTPGQGVSYEQYV.

This clonotype was seen repeatedly, ten times or more. The chain joins TRBV7-9 to TRBJ2-2; D ambiguous. The germline V gene encodes CDR1 SEHNR and CDR2 FQNEAQ (reference sequence). The CDR3 is 13 amino acids. V lost 3 bases and J lost 3, with 5 bases in between. Written as DNA, the CDR3 is TGTGCCAGCAGCTTGCTAGACACCGGGGAGCTGTTTTTT. The encoded protein is CASSLLDTGELFF.

This clonotype appeared many times. V and J are TRBV28 and TRBJ2-5; D might be TRBD2 (5 bases). CDR1 and CDR2 (germline): MDHEN, SYDVKM. V lost 4 bases to trimming and J lost 5 bases, with 17 bases between them. The CDR3 loop spans 15 amino acids. CDR3 nucleotide sequence: TGTGCCAGCAGTTCCCCCAATTTGGGAGCTGAGACCCAGTACTTC. Translated, it gives CASSSPNLGAETQYF. Variable domain in full (rest from reference TRBV28 and TRBJ2-5): DVKVTQSSRYLVKRTGEKVFLECVQDMDHENMFWYRQDPGLGLRLIYFSYDVKMKEKGDIPEGYSVSREKKERFSLILESASTNQTSMYLCASSSPNLGAETQYFGPGTRLLVL.

The table lists this clonotype with a few counts. The CDR3 reads CASSEGDIRYEQYF. The CDR3 DNA sequence: TGCGCCAGCAGTGAAGGGGATATAAGGTACGAGCAGTACTTC. This rearrangement joins TRBV10-1 to TRBJ2-7; the D gene is possibly TRBD1 (5 bases). This CDR3 comprises 14 residues. The V gene's germline CDR1 is WNHNN and CDR2 SYGVQD (reference sequence). Trimming cost V 3 bases and J 4 bases, with 13 bases left between them.

This clonotype was found many times. The J gene is TRBJ2-1, the V gene TRBV2, with D unresolved. The CDR3 length is 10 residues. Germline CDR1 and CDR2: SNHLY and FYNNEI. V lost 7 bases and J lost 7, with 5 bases in between. DNA for the CDR3: TGTGCCAGCAACCGGAATGAGCAGTTCTTC. It codes for CASNRNEQFF.

This clonotype was seen a single time. Being one base from a much bigger clone, this may be a read error. The chain is built from TRBV27 and TRBJ2-7; D is perhaps TRBD2 (7 bases). Trimming left V 6 bases short and J 6 bases short, with 24 bases between. The V gene's germline CDR1 is MNHEY and CDR2 SMNVEV (reference sequence). This CDR3 region has 16 residues. CDR3 nucleotides: TGTGCCAGCAGCTTAGTTAGGGGGGGGTCTCTTCGCGAGCAGTACTTC. Its translation: CASSLVRGGSLREQYF.

The table lists this clonotype with many counts. This chain joins TRBV28 and TRBJ2-5; 10 bases map to TRBD2. Germline-derived CDR1 and CDR2 are MDHEN and SYDVKM. The CDR3 spans 15 residues. Trimming removed 5 bases from V and 7 bases from J; junction bases left unmatched: 10. DNA of the CDR3: TGTGCCAGCAGTCCCCTACTAGCGGGGTGGGGGACCCAGTACTTC. Amino acids: CASSPLLAGWGTQYF.

This clonotype was detected many times. This chain links TRBV18 with TRBJ1-4; D not certain. The V and J ends lost 1 base and 8 bases respectively, with 8 bases between them. CDR3 length equals 13 residues. Per germline, CDR1 KGHSH and CDR2 LQKENI. Here the CDR3 DNA reads TGTGCCAGCTCACCACTCGGCGAAGAAAAACTGTTTTTT. Its translation is CASSPLGEEKLFF. The full variable domain, rest sourced from reference TRBV18 and TRBJ1-4, is NAGVMQNPRHLVRRRGQEARLRCSPMKGHSHVYWYRQLPEEGLKFMVYLQKENIIDESGMPKERFSAEFPKEGPSILRIQQVVRGDSAAYFCASSPLGEEKLFFGSGTQLSVL.

This clonotype came up many times. This rearrangement joins TRBV6-1 to TRBJ2-7, with TRBD2 identical over 7 bases. The CDR3 length is 15 residues. Trimming removed 6 bases from V and 4 bases from J; junction bases left unmatched: 12. CDR1 is MNHNS and CDR2 is SASEGT in the germline V gene. The CDR3 DNA sequence: TGTGCCAGCAGCCCCTCTAGCGGCAGGGCTTACGAGCAGTACTTC. Residues: CASSPSSGRAYEQYF.

This clonotype has a handful of counts. The chain joins TRBV5-1 to TRBJ2-5; unclear D gene. This CDR3 spans 14 amino acids. Germline CDR1 SGHRS, CDR2 YFSETQ. V lost 0 bases and J lost 3, with 9 bases in between. The chain's CDR3 is CASSLATSEETQYF. CDR3 sequence (DNA): TGCGCCAGCAGCTTGGCTACTTCCGAAGAGACCCAGTACTTC.

The genes are TRBV27 and TRBJ2-7; 14 bases match TRBD2. Germline lookup yields CDR1 MNHEY and CDR2 SMNVEV (reference sequence). This CDR3 comprises 17 residues. J lost 6 bases, V lost 6 bases, and 13 bases had no gene match. CDR3: CASSLEGLAGEIGEQYF. The CDR3 nucleotides read TGTGCCAGCAGCCTAGAGGGACTAGCGGGAGAGATTGGCGAGCAGTACTTC.

This clonotype was detected ten times or more. This rearrangement joins TRBV20-1 to TRBJ1-2; no firm D call. This CDR3 contains 13 residues. The V gene lost 6 bases and the J gene lost 4 bases, with 15 bases spanning the gap. The germline gives CDR1 DFQATT, CDR2 SNEGSKA (reference sequence). The CDR3: CSAIENLAYGYTF. In DNA form, the CDR3 reads TGCAGTGCCATCGAGAACCTGGCCTATGGCTACACCTTC.

This clonotype has a count of ten or more. V gene TRBV7-2 combines with J gene TRBJ2-1, with 7 positions matching TRBD1. The ends lost 1 base at V and 9 bases at J; junction bases unmatched: 9. CDR1 and CDR2 from the germline V gene are SGHTA and FQGNSA. The CDR3 length is 15 residues. The CDR3 region is CASSLEGGVSGEQFF. CDR3 nucleotides: TGTGCCAGCAGCTTAGAAGGGGGCGTTTCGGGTGAGCAGTTCTTC.

Many counts were recorded for this clonotype. J is TRBJ1-2 and V is TRBV28, with D unresolved. The CDR3 length is 14 residues. The germline V and J ends were trimmed by 4 bases and 2 bases, with 11 bases remaining between them. From germline, CDR1 is MDHEN and CDR2 SYDVKM. CDR3 sequence reads: CASSSLMGNYGYTF. The DNA of the CDR3 is TGTGCCAGCAGTTCATTGATGGGAAACTATGGCTACACCTTC.

The chain employs TRBV6-5 and TRBJ1-6; D is perhaps TRBD1 (5 bases). The V gene's germline CDR1 is MNHEY and CDR2 SVGAGI. V was clipped by 4 bases and J by 8 bases, with 9 bases between them. The CDR3 loop spans 13 amino acids. The CDR3 spells CASSSREHSPLHF. Written as DNA, the CDR3 is TGTGCCAGCAGTTCCAGGGAACATTCACCCCTCCACTTT.

This clonotype has at least ten counts. The chain is built from TRBV11-1 and TRBJ2-1; D ambiguous. The CDR3 is 13 residues long. Between the trimmed V and J ends, which lost 0 bases and 6 bases, there was a span of 6 bases. Germline CDR1 is SGHAT and CDR2 is FQDESV (reference sequence). The CDR3 is CASSLALINEQFF. The CDR3 bases are TGTGCCAGCAGCTTAGCCCTCATCAATGAGCAGTTCTTC.

This clonotype has more than one count but fewer than ten. The chain is built from TRBV20-1 and TRBJ2-7; D unclear. Trimming took 7 bases from V and 0 from J, leaving 7 bases between them. The length of the CDR3 is 11 residues. Germline CDR1 and CDR2: DFQATT and SNEGSKA (reference sequence). CDR3 nucleotide sequence: TGCAGTGGAACCGACTCCTACGAGCAGTACTTC. Translated, it gives CSGTDSYEQYF.

This clonotype has a count of ten or more. The V and J genes are TRBV20-1 and TRBJ2-7; 10 bases align to TRBD2. The ends lost 0 bases at V and 3 bases at J; junction bases unmatched: 8. Germline CDR1 DFQATT, CDR2 SNEGSKA (reference sequence). The CDR3 extends over 16 amino acids. Here the CDR3 DNA reads TGCAGTGCTAGAGATCGTTCCGGGACTAGCGTCTACGAGCAGTACTTC. Its translation is CSARDRSGTSVYEQYF.

This clonotype was picked up many times. The chain recombines TRBV11-2 with TRBJ2-5; perhaps TRBD2 as D (6 bases). Germline V gives CDR1 SGHAT, CDR2 FQNNGV. The V and J ends lost 8 bases and 7 bases respectively, with 17 bases between them. The CDR3 extends over 13 amino acids. The CDR3 loop is CASAGTPTGTQYF. The CDR3 DNA follows: TGTGCCAGCGCGGGGACGCCGACTGGGACCCAGTACTTC.

The chain joins TRBV20-1 to TRBJ2-7; TRBD1 might be the D (5 bases). Per the germline V gene, CDR1 is DFQATT and CDR2 is SNEGSKA (reference sequence). The CDR3 totals 12 residues. The V end lost 3 bases, the J end lost 4 bases, and 10 bases lay between the germline ends. CDR3 protein: CSASGATYEQYF. The CDR3 region has the DNA TGCAGTGCTAGTGGGGCGACTTACGAGCAGTACTTC.

This chain uses TRBV29-1 with TRBJ2-5; 8 bases match TRBD2. The CDR3 is 13 amino acids. The J segment lost 5 bases and the V segment lost 4 bases, leaving 6 bases of the junction unmatched. Germline loops: CDR1 SQVTM, CDR2 ANQGSEA. In DNA form, the CDR3 reads TGCAGCGTTGCCTCGACTAGCGAGGAGACCCAGTACTTC. Translated: CSVASTSEETQYF.

This clonotype came up many times. The V call is TRBV12-3 or TRBV12-4, the J call TRBJ1-4; 9 bases match TRBD1. V lost 4 bases and J lost 8; bases outside the gene matches: 5. CDR3 length: 14 residues. The CDR3 region is CASSSTGGGEKLFF. The CDR3 nucleotides read TGTGCCAGCAGTTCGACAGGGGGTGGGGAAAAACTGTTTTTT.

This clonotype was picked up a small number of times. CDR3 residues: CASSSLAGAGNEQFF. The CDR3 DNA follows: TGTGCCAGCAGTTCGCTAGCGGGAGCTGGTAATGAGCAGTTCTTC. This sequence joins TRBV27 and TRBJ2-1; 10 bases fit TRBD2. Germline V gene lookup returns CDR1 MNHEY and CDR2 SMNVEV (reference sequence). The CDR3 consists of 15 residues. V gave up 4 bases and J gave up 7 bases; unmatched junction bases: 7.

This clonotype has a count of ten or more. The V call is TRBV5-8, the J call TRBJ2-7; no clear D. The CDR3 spans 12 residues. The V end lost 4 bases, the J end lost 3 bases, and 8 bases lay between the germline ends. Germline V gives CDR1 SGHTS, CDR2 YDEGEE. Here the CDR3 reads CASSVPYYEQYF. CDR3 DNA: TGTGCCAGCAGCGTGCCCTACTACGAGCAGTACTTC.

The rearrangement uses TRBV7-2 and TRBJ1-5, with D uncertain. Germline V gene data show CDR1 as SGHTA and CDR2 as FQGNSA. This CDR3 spans 16 amino acids. With 5 bases removed from V and 0 bases from J, the gap between germline ends came to 14 bases. Here the CDR3 reads CASSLLGTISNQPQHF. The CDR3 DNA sequence: TGTGCCAGCAGCCTATTGGGCACCATTAGCAATCAGCCCCAGCATTTT. Using reference TRBV7-2 and TRBJ1-5 for the parts outside the CDR3, the full variable domain is GAGVSQSPSNKVTEKGKDVELRCDPISGHTALYWYRQSLGQGLEFLIYFQGNSAPDKSGLPSDRFSAERTGGSVSTLTIQRTQQEDSAVYLCASSLLGTISNQPQHFGDGTRLSIL.

This clonotype has just a few counts. The genes are TRBV7-2 and TRBJ2-3, with 12 bases fitting TRBD2. The V segment lost 5 bases and the J segment 4 bases; nucleotides outside the gene matches: 4. CDR3 length: 15 amino acids. The germline V gene has CDR1 SGHTA and CDR2 FQGNSA. CDR3 bases: TGTGCCAGCAGCCAGGGACTAGCGGGCGCAGATACGCAGTATTTT. Translation gives CASSQGLAGADTQYF.